Listed below are T cell receptor beta chains from one sample, sequenced in a study of T-cell memory formation after mild COVID-19. TCRdb independently ran MiXCR on the 5' RACE reads; one entry per CDR3 protein. Of some 270,000 distinct CDR3 sequences listed, approximately 15% are singletons. The sequenced material came from PBMCs or a T cell subset sorted from them (not recorded which). These receptors were taken from an adult woman who had mild COVID-19 (a few samples of this study predate the infection). Cell type and time point are not known. The CDR3 runs from the conserved cysteine through the conserved F or W. D genes are given only for firm matches. The size of a clone is reported for some rows only, either as once, few or many, or as a class for expanded clones.

abundance: NA; v_gene: TRBV19; j_gene: TRBJ2-1; d_gene: NA; CDR3nt: TGTGCCAGTAGTATAGTAAGAGGGAATGAGCAGTTCTTC; CDR3aa: CASSIVRGNEQFF
abundance: NA; v_gene: TRBV7-2; j_gene: TRBJ2-1; d_gene: TRBD1; CDR3nt: TGTGCCAGCAGCTTAGGAGGTGGACAGGGAGGCAATGAGCAGTTCTTC; CDR3aa: CASSLGGGQGGNEQFF
abundance: NA; v_gene: TRBV7-8; j_gene: TRBJ2-5; d_gene: NA; CDR3nt: TGTGCCAGCAGCTTAAGTGGCGGGGGCACTTACTTC; CDR3aa: CASSLSGGGTYF
abundance: few; v_gene: TRBV4-1; j_gene: TRBJ2-2; d_gene: NA; CDR3nt: TGCGCCAGCAGCCTATATAGTTTGGCCGGGGAGCTGTTTTTT; CDR3aa: CASSLYSLAGELFF
abundance: many; v_gene: TRBV6-5; j_gene: TRBJ2-7; d_gene: TRBD1; CDR3nt: TGTGCCAGCAGTCTTCGGACAGGGGGCACATACGAGCAGTACTTC; CDR3aa: CASSLRTGGTYEQYF
abundance: NA; v_gene: TRBV5-1; j_gene: TRBJ2-7; d_gene: NA; CDR3nt: TGCGCCAGCAGCGCCAGGGATTACTCCTACGAGCAGTACTTC; CDR3aa: CASSARDYSYEQYF
abundance: many; v_gene: TRBV20-1; j_gene: TRBJ2-1; d_gene: TRBD1; CDR3nt: TGCAGTGCCCCCAACCCCGGGACAGGTGGGAATGAGCAGTTCTTC; CDR3aa: CSAPNPGTGGNEQFF
abundance: NA; v_gene: TRBV18; j_gene: TRBJ2-7; d_gene: TRBD2; CDR3nt: TGTGCCAGCTCACCTCAGACTAGCGGGGGGGCCGCGCAGTACTTC; CDR3aa: CASSPQTSGGAAQYF
abundance: few; v_gene: TRBV6-2/TRBV6-3; j_gene: TRBJ2-7; d_gene: NA; CDR3nt: TGTGCCAGCAGTACGTCCGGGGTTACCTACGAGCAGTACTTC; CDR3aa: CASSTSGVTYEQYF
abundance: NA; v_gene: TRBV5-6; j_gene: TRBJ1-3; d_gene: NA; CDR3nt: TGTGCCAGCAGCTTGGCGAGTGTGGCTGGAAACACCATATATTTT; CDR3aa: CASSLASVAGNTIYF
abundance: few; v_gene: TRBV5-1; j_gene: TRBJ1-1; d_gene: NA; CDR3nt: TGCGCCAGCACCACCATACCCCAGAGCACTGAAGCTTTCTTT; CDR3aa: CASTTIPQSTEAFF
abundance: NA; v_gene: TRBV4-1; j_gene: TRBJ2-5; d_gene: NA; CDR3nt: TGCGCCAGCAGCCCAACTCCAGGACAACAGGGATTGTCCCAGTACTTC; CDR3aa: CASSPTPGQQGLSQYF
abundance: NA; v_gene: TRBV27; j_gene: TRBJ2-7; d_gene: TRBD2; CDR3nt: TGTGCCAGCAGGGTGGGACTAGCGGCAGCCTACGAGCAGTACTTC; CDR3aa: CASRVGLAAAYEQYF
abundance: NA; v_gene: TRBV2; j_gene: TRBJ1-5; d_gene: NA; CDR3nt: TGTGCCAGCAGTCTAAGACAGGCTTCAAGCAATCAGCCCCAGCATTTT; CDR3aa: CASSLRQASSNQPQHF
abundance: few; v_gene: TRBV24-1; j_gene: TRBJ2-1; d_gene: TRBD2; CDR3nt: TGTGCCACCTCGCTAGCGGGCGCCTCCTACAATGAGCAGTTCTTC; CDR3aa: CATSLAGASYNEQFF
abundance: NA; v_gene: TRBV29-1; j_gene: TRBJ1-1; d_gene: TRBD1; CDR3nt: TGCAGCGGAGGGACAGGGGGCGGCACTGAAGCTTTCTTT; CDR3aa: CSGGTGGGTEAFF
abundance: NA; v_gene: TRBV12-3/TRBV12-4; j_gene: TRBJ2-1; d_gene: TRBD2; CDR3nt: TGTGCCAGCAGTTTAGGGACTAGCGGGGGGGTAGCCTACAATGAGCAGTTCTTC; CDR3aa: CASSLGTSGGVAYNEQFF
abundance: NA; v_gene: TRBV7-8; j_gene: TRBJ1-5; d_gene: NA; CDR3nt: TGTGCCAGGCGAGTTGGGTACAAGCCCCAGCATTTT; CDR3aa: CARRVGYKPQHF
abundance: NA; v_gene: TRBV2; j_gene: TRBJ1-3; d_gene: NA; CDR3nt: TGTGCCAGCAGTGGACCGGGGGTCCGCTCTGGAAACACCATATATTTT; CDR3aa: CASSGPGVRSGNTIYF
abundance: few; v_gene: TRBV6-2/TRBV6-3; j_gene: TRBJ2-7; d_gene: NA; CDR3nt: TGTGCCAGCAGAGTCCGGGATGGGGCTATCTACGAGCAGTACTTC; CDR3aa: CASRVRDGAIYEQYF
abundance: NA; v_gene: TRBV20-1; j_gene: TRBJ1-1; d_gene: NA; CDR3nt: TGCAGTGCCCGGGTGGGGGGCCATGGAGGAGTCACTGAAGCTTTCTTT; CDR3aa: CSARVGGHGGVTEAFF
abundance: NA; v_gene: TRBV20-1; j_gene: TRBJ2-1; d_gene: TRBD1; CDR3nt: TGCAGTGCTAGAGACAGGACAGGCTGGAATGAGCAGTTCTTC; CDR3aa: CSARDRTGWNEQFF
abundance: few; v_gene: TRBV29-1; j_gene: TRBJ2-4; d_gene: TRBD1; CDR3nt: TGCAGCGTTGGGGGTGGGACAGTTAAAAACATTCAGTACTTC; CDR3aa: CSVGGGTVKNIQYF
abundance: few; v_gene: TRBV4-1; j_gene: TRBJ1-5; d_gene: TRBD1; CDR3nt: TGCGCCAGCAGCCACTCGAAGCGGGACAGGCTCGTGAGTCAGCCCCAGCATTTT; CDR3aa: CASSHSKRDRLVSQPQHF
abundance: NA; v_gene: TRBV12-3/TRBV12-4; j_gene: TRBJ2-1; d_gene: TRBD2; CDR3nt: TGTGCCAGCAGCGTAGCGGGGGCGAATTACAATGAGCAGTTCTTC; CDR3aa: CASSVAGANYNEQFF
abundance: few; v_gene: TRBV19; j_gene: TRBJ2-3; d_gene: TRBD2; CDR3nt: TGTGCCAGTAGCCGAGCGGGAGTAGATACGCAGTATTTT; CDR3aa: CASSRAGVDTQYF
abundance: NA; v_gene: TRBV11-2; j_gene: TRBJ2-7; d_gene: TRBD2; CDR3nt: TGTGCCAGCAGCTTAGACGGGACTAGCGGGAGCAACGAGCAGTACTTC; CDR3aa: CASSLDGTSGSNEQYF
abundance: many; v_gene: TRBV29-1; j_gene: TRBJ1-1; d_gene: TRBD1; CDR3nt: TGCAGCGTGGTCGAGGGGGCGAACACTGAAGCTTTCTTT; CDR3aa: CSVVEGANTEAFF
abundance: few; v_gene: TRBV7-9; j_gene: TRBJ2-1; d_gene: NA; CDR3nt: TGTGCCAGCAGCCCTTGGCCACCGCGTTACAATGAGCAGTTCTTC; CDR3aa: CASSPWPPRYNEQFF